These 9 T cell receptor beta chains came from one sample sequenced in a study of cytomegalovirus exposure and HLA in healthy donors. It was with 60 Vbeta and 13 Jbeta primers that the PCR ran. TCRdb's table, derived via immunoSEQ multiplex PCR, lists solely in-frame clones and lacks some. This table has some 100,000 clones, approximately 71% appearing once. The sample comprised PBMCs. The receptors derive from a woman aged 18-29 years in good health and CMV-seropositive.

The table lists this clone with a few counts. An end of the junction does not agree with germline; a read error may underlie this. The chain has TRBV6-5 and TRBJ2-7; 8 nucleotides agree with TRBD2. The CDR3 is 11 amino acids. The germline V gene encodes CDR1 MNHEY and CDR2 SVGAGI. In nucleotides, the CDR3 is TGTGCCAGCACCGGCCGGGGGGGAATATCCTTC. This codes for CASTGRGGISF.

This clone was found a few times. The chain couples TRBV7-9 to TRBJ1-1; weak D call: TRBD1 (5 bases). Germline loops: CDR1 SEHNR, CDR2 FQNEAQ (reference sequence). Trimming stripped 7 bases from V and 1 base from J, with 13 bases between. The CDR3 runs to 14 residues. CDR3 sequence: CASIRETRNTEAFF. The CDR3 nucleotides read TGTGCCAGCATCAGGGAAACGAGGAACACTGAAGCTTTCTTT.

The chain has TRBV5-3 and TRBJ1-6; 7 nucleotides line up with TRBD1. TRBV5-3 qualifies as an ORF whose function is uncertain. The V segment lost 4 bases and the J segment 0 bases; nucleotides outside the gene matches: 7. This CDR3 region has 17 residues. CDR3 protein: CARSLGQESSYNSPLHF. The CDR3 nucleotides read TGTGCCAGAAGCCTAGGACAGGAAAGCTCCTATAATTCACCCCTCCACTTT.

The CDR3 bases are TGTGCCAGCAGGGTGACAGGGGATAAGAACATTCAGTACTTC. Translation gives CASRVTGDKNIQYF. This rearrangement joins TRBV6-5 to TRBJ2-4; 8 bases align to TRBD1. Per germline, CDR1 MNHEY and CDR2 SVGAGI. The ends lost 6 bases at V and 7 bases at J; junction bases unmatched: 8. The CDR3 runs to 14 residues.

The chain joins TRBV7-2 to TRBJ2-2; D ambiguous. Per germline, CDR1 SGHTA and CDR2 FQGNSA. Deletions cut 5 bases from V and 4 bases from J, with 14 bases between. The CDR3 extends over 15 amino acids. Written as DNA, the CDR3 is TGTGCCAGCAGCCAAACTCGATCAACCACCGGGGAGCTGTTTTTT. This sequence encodes CASSQTRSTTGELFF.

The V gene is TRBV5-1, the J gene TRBJ2-7; a possible D gene is TRBD1 (6 bases). The V and J ends lost 5 bases and 2 bases respectively, with 11 bases between them. This CDR3 has 13 amino acids. Germline loops: CDR1 SGHRS, CDR2 YFSETQ. CDR3 sequence (DNA): TGCGCCAGCAGGGGGGACATCCCCTACGAGCAGTACTTC. It is translated as CASRGDIPYEQYF.

The CDR3 DNA sequence: TGTGCCAGCAGCTACAGGGGAGGAACTGAAGCTTTCTTT. It encodes CASSYRGGTEAFF. This rearrangement joins TRBV7-2 to TRBJ1-1; 7 bases align to TRBD1. There are 13 residues in the CDR3. J was trimmed by 5 bases and V by 4 bases; bases with no gene match: 4. CDR1 and CDR2 from the germline V gene are SGHTA and FQGNSA.

The gene calls are TRBV28 and TRBJ1-2; D unresolved. Trimming shortened V by 6 bases and J by 6 bases, and 11 bases separated the two germline ends. The CDR3 extends over 12 amino acids. Germline V lookup: CDR1 MDHEN, CDR2 SYDVKM. Written as DNA, the CDR3 is TGTGCCAGCAGAGTGGTACTAGATGGCTACACCTTC. Amino acid sequence: CASRVVLDGYTF.

The chain links TRBV7-9 to TRBJ1-1, with D unresolved. The germline CDR1 and CDR2 sequences are SEHNR and FQNEAQ (reference sequence). CDR3 length: 14 amino acids. With 5 bases removed from V and 4 bases from J, the gap between germline ends came to 14 bases. CDR3 bases: TGTGCCAGCAGCGGAGGGATGTTGAGCACTGAAGCTTTCTTT. It encodes CASSGGMLSTEAFF.